This T cell receptor (beta chain) was documented in a study of PD-1 blockade in classical Hodgkin lymphoma. Broader study findings: Lower baseline TCR diversity was reported for newly diagnosed patients than for healthy donors.

Per germline, CDR1 WNHNN and CDR2 SYGVQD (reference sequence). V was cut by 2 bases and J by 1 base, with 9 bases left in between. This CDR3 has 14 residues. Time point specified: newly diagnosed, previously untreated cHL patient sample. The CD4+ T cells used were purified from thawed PBMCs through magnetic negative selection. Data came from immunoSEQ multiplex PCR; TCRdb stores just in-frame clones and leaves some out. The sample includes about 23,000 clones, 90% to 95% seen only once; the top ten take about 0.41%. Concerning this clone: Its matching antigen is unknown.

Sequencing was done on a sample of CD4+ T cells from blood. The chain employs TRBV10-1 and TRBJ2-7, with D perhaps assigned TRBD1 or TRBD2 (6 bases each). The sequence was obtained from a human donor with classical Hodgkin lymphoma. CDR3 sequence (DNA): TGCGCCAGCAGTGAGAGGGGGAGGTCCTACGAGCAGTACTTC. Its translation: CASSERGRSYEQYF.